These T cell receptor beta chains were read from a single sample in a study of shared clonotypes between healthy human individuals. Only in-frame clones appear in the TCRdb table, and some are missing; sequencing was by immunoSEQ multiplex PCR. The sample records a few million clones, 85% to 95% being singletons. The specimen sequenced was naive CD4+ T cells from PBMCs. These receptors were taken from a man aged 18 to 30 in good health. Some clones in this sample may be carry-over from other donors' samples. Both conserved end residues are part of each CDR3. A D gene is named only where the DNA matches it firmly. Only some rows state a clone size, as once, few, many or a class for expanded clones.

V: TRBV5-1
J: TRBJ2-3
length: 16
D: TRBD2
size: once
DNA: TGCGCCAGCAGCCCGGGGGGGAAGGCTGGAGGAGATACGCAGTATTTT
CDR3: CASSPGGKAGGDTQYF

V: TRBV30
J: TRBJ1-1
length: 13
D: .
size: few
DNA: TGTGCCTGGAGCCAGGGCTTGACCACTGAAGCTTTCTTT
CDR3: CAWSQGLTTEAFF

V: TRBV19
J: TRBJ1-2
length: 16
D: .
size: .
DNA: TGTGCCAGTAGTATGTGGTCGGCAGGCCTCAACTATGGCTACACCTTC
CDR3: CASSMWSAGLNYGYTF

V: TRBV14
J: TRBJ2-5
length: 13
D: .
size: once
DNA: TGTGCCAGCAGCCAATCCGCCAGCGGGACCCAGTACTTC
CDR3: CASSQSASGTQYF

V: TRBV4-1
J: TRBJ2-2
length: 16
D: TRBD2
size: once
DNA: TGCGCCAGCAGCCCGACCGGGACTAGCAACACCGGGGAGCTGTTTTTT
CDR3: CASSPTGTSNTGELFF

V: TRBV5-4
J: TRBJ2-5
length: 15
D: TRBD2
size: .
DNA: TGTGCCAGCAGCACAGGGACTAGCGGATTAGAGACCCAGTACTTC
CDR3: CASSTGTSGLETQYF

V: TRBV9
J: TRBJ2-1
length: 14
D: .
size: .
DNA: TGTGCCAGCAGCGTTTCGGTGGGGTACAATGAGCAGTTCTTC
CDR3: CASSVSVGYNEQFF

V: TRBV6-5
J: TRBJ1-2
length: 12
D: .
size: .
DNA: TGTGCAACTACGGACCGTCGATATGGCTACACCTTC
CDR3: CATTDRRYGYTF

V: TRBV7-2
J: TRBJ1-2
length: 13
D: .
size: once
DNA: TGTGCCAGCAGCTCCACGTGGGGCTCTGGCTACACCTTC
CDR3: CASSSTWGSGYTF

V: TRBV7-2
J: TRBJ1-4
length: 13
D: .
size: .
DNA: TGTGCCAGCAGTCGCGGGGGTAATGAAAAACTGTTTTTT
CDR3: CASSRGGNEKLFF

V: TRBV6-1
J: TRBJ2-7
length: 15
D: TRBD2
size: .
DNA: TGTGCCAGCAGTGAACTAGCGGGAGGTGGCTACGAGCAGTACTTC
CDR3: CASSELAGGGYEQYF

V: TRBV7-9
J: TRBJ1-5
length: 14
D: TRBD1
size: .
DNA: TGTGCCAGCAGCTCGACAGGGGGGAGTCAGCCCCAGCATTTT
CDR3: CASSSTGGSQPQHF

V: TRBV19
J: TRBJ2-2
length: 15
D: .
size: .
DNA: TGTGCCAGTAGCCTCGACGGGTCTAGGACCGGGGAGCTGTTTTTT
CDR3: CASSLDGSRTGELFF

V: TRBV7-9
J: TRBJ2-7
length: 15
D: TRBD2
size: once
DNA: TGTGCCAGCAGCTTAGGGACTAGCGGCTCCTACGAGCAGTACTTC
CDR3: CASSLGTSGSYEQYF

V: TRBV27
J: TRBJ2-3
length: 16
D: TRBD2
size: .
DNA: TGTGCCAGCAGTTTCCTACGGGGGGGCCTCACAGATACGCAGTATTTT
CDR3: CASSFLRGGLTDTQYF

V: TRBV5-1
J: TRBJ1-1
length: 14
D: .
size: once
DNA: TGCGCCAGCAGCTTGGCCGGGTTGGGCACTGAAGCTTTCTTT
CDR3: CASSLAGLGTEAFF

V: TRBV5-4
J: TRBJ2-5
length: 16
D: TRBD2
size: once
DNA: TGTGCCAGCAGCCAAGGACTAGCGGGAGGGGCGGAGACCCAGTACTTC
CDR3: CASSQGLAGGAETQYF

V: TRBV18
J: TRBJ2-5
length: 15
D: .
size: few
DNA: TGTGCCAGCTCACCCTACAGGGATACCCAAGAGACCCAGTACTTC
CDR3: CASSPYRDTQETQYF

V: TRBV7-3
J: TRBJ2-2
length: 15
D: .
size: .
DNA: TGTGCCAGCAGCTTAAGAGAGTCCGGCACCGGGGAGCTGTTTTTT
CDR3: CASSLRESGTGELFF

V: TRBV2
J: TRBJ1-6
length: 15
D: .
size: .
DNA: TGTGCCAGCAGTAACACCGGGACGGCCCATTCACCCCTCCACTTT
CDR3: CASSNTGTAHSPLHF

V: TRBV28
J: TRBJ2-1
length: 15
D: TRBD2
size: .
DNA: TGTGCCAGCATAACAACGGGGGGGGCGTACAATGAGCAGTTCTTC
CDR3: CASITTGGAYNEQFF

V: TRBV29-1
J: TRBJ2-5
length: 12
D: .
size: .
DNA: TGCAGCGTGGGGAACCGTCAAGAGACCCAGTACTTC
CDR3: CSVGNRQETQYF

V: TRBV7-2
J: TRBJ1-1
length: 15
D: .
size: few
DNA: TGTGCCAGCAGCCCCCCAGGGCTGGGGAACACTGAAGCTTTCTTT
CDR3: CASSPPGLGNTEAFF

V: TRBV18
J: TRBJ1-1
length: 14
D: .
size: once
DNA: TGTGCCAGCTCACCTACCCCCTGGAACACTGAAGCTTTCTTT
CDR3: CASSPTPWNTEAFF

V: TRBV5-4
J: TRBJ2-3
length: 16
D: TRBD2
size: .
DNA: TGTGCCAGCAGCCGACGGGCAGCGGGATGGGTGGTTACGCAGTATTTT
CDR3: CASSRRAAGWVVTQYF

V: TRBV4-1
J: TRBJ2-5
length: 17
D: .
size: .
DNA: TGCGCCAGCAGCCAGGCTTGGGCCCTCAAGGGTACGGAGACCCAGTACTTC
CDR3: CASSQAWALKGTETQYF

V: TRBV7-9
J: TRBJ1-4
length: 15
D: TRBD1
size: .
DNA: TGTGCCAGCAGCTCCCGGGGACAGGGAATTCCGAGACTGTTTTTT
CDR3: CASSSRGQGIPRLFF

V: TRBV2
J: TRBJ2-2
length: 14
D: .
size: .
DNA: TGTGCCAGCAGGAAACTAACGAACACCGGGGAGCTGTTTTTT
CDR3: CASRKLTNTGELFF

V: TRBV5-6
J: TRBJ2-1
length: 14
D: TRBD1
size: .
DNA: TGTGCCAGCAGCTTGAGGACAGGGTGGGATGAGCAGTTCTTC
CDR3: CASSLRTGWDEQFF

V: TRBV7-9
J: TRBJ2-3
length: 15
D: TRBD2
size: .
DNA: TGTGCCAGCAGCTTGCTAGCGGGAGGCGGAGATACGCAGTATTTT
CDR3: CASSLLAGGGDTQYF

V: TRBV7-9
J: TRBJ2-2
length: 13
D: .
size: .
DNA: TGTGCCACGGGGCTTCAGGGCGCCGGGGAGCTGTTTTTT
CDR3: CATGLQGAGELFF

V: TRBV7-2
J: TRBJ2-3
length: 12
D: .
size: once
DNA: TGTGCCAGCAGCAGGAACAGGGAGGCGCAGTATTTT
CDR3: CASSRNREAQYF

V: TRBV10-3
J: TRBJ2-7
length: 15
D: TRBD2
size: .
DNA: TGTGCCATCAGTGAGTCGACTAGCGGCTCTTACGAGCAGTACTTC
CDR3: CAISESTSGSYEQYF

V: TRBV5-1
J: TRBJ2-5
length: 14
D: TRBD1
size: .
DNA: TGCGCCAGCAGCCCAGGGACAGGGCAAGAGACCCAGTACTTC
CDR3: CASSPGTGQETQYF

V: TRBV15
J: TRBJ2-6
length: 18
D: .
size: .
DNA: TGTGCCACCAGCAGAGGCTCAGGTTATACCTCTGGGGCCAACGTCCTGACTTTC
CDR3: CATSRGSGYTSGANVLTF

V: TRBV29-1
J: TRBJ2-1
length: 13
D: .
size: .
DNA: TGCAGCGTTAAGGGAGGCCTAAGGCCTGAGCAGTTCTTC
CDR3: CSVKGGLRPEQFF

V: TRBV9
J: TRBJ1-2
length: 14
D: TRBD1
size: .
DNA: TGTGCCAGCAGCGTAGGGCAGGGGGACTATGGCTACACCTTC
CDR3: CASSVGQGDYGYTF

V: TRBV2
J: TRBJ2-3
length: 15
D: TRBD1
size: .
DNA: TGTGCCAGCAGTGGGCAGGGGGCCGCCACAGATACGCAGTATTTT
CDR3: CASSGQGAATDTQYF

V: TRBV6-6
J: TRBJ1-2
length: 14
D: .
size: .
DNA: TGTGCCAGCAGACAGGGAACTACTAACTATGGCTACACCTTC
CDR3: CASRQGTTNYGYTF

V: TRBV27
J: TRBJ2-7
length: 14
D: .
size: .
DNA: TGTGCCAGCAGCCCCGGGACGTCCACCTACGAGCAGTACTTC
CDR3: CASSPGTSTYEQYF

V: TRBV28
J: TRBJ1-2
length: 14
D: .
size: .
DNA: TGTGCCAGCAGTTTATTTTCGGGTCGATGGGGCTACACCTTC
CDR3: CASSLFSGRWGYTF